This is a list of T cell receptor beta chains from one sample in a study of tumor-infiltrating lymphocytes in oesophageal squamous cell carcinoma. MiXCR, applied by TCRdb to the PCR reads, yields one record per CDR3 protein. This table holds 15,000 to 20,000 distinct CDR3 sequences, about 46% found once. Input material: normal esophageal tissue next to the tumor. These receptors all stem from a female donor with esophageal squamous cell carcinoma. Each CDR3 is given without its conserved first and last residue.

CDR3 protein: ASSPGNEQY
CDR3 length: 9
V gene: TRBV7-2

CDR3 protein: ASSLERATMYNEQF
CDR3 length: 14
V gene: TRBV7-6

CDR3 protein: ASSFPGRAGGEQF
CDR3 length: 13
V gene: TRBV7-2

CDR3 protein: ASSLSSGGSYKQY
CDR3 length: 13
V gene: TRBV7-4

CDR3 protein: ASSLGQSYEQY
CDR3 length: 11
V gene: TRBV11-2

CDR3 protein: AISDSMNTEAF
CDR3 length: 11
V gene: TRBV10-3

CDR3 protein: ASSRGGRSDTQY
CDR3 length: 12
V gene: TRBV28

CDR3 protein: ASSVQGDQPQH
CDR3 length: 11
V gene: TRBV7-3

CDR3 protein: ASNGQEKAEQY
CDR3 length: 11
V gene: TRBV10-2

CDR3 protein: ASSKSGRFLYNEQF
CDR3 length: 14
V gene: TRBV7-6

CDR3 protein: ASSELAGGPETQY
CDR3 length: 13
V gene: TRBV6-1

CDR3 protein: ASSLDNSPLH
CDR3 length: 10
V gene: TRBV7-8

CDR3 protein: ASRRTVNNEKLF
CDR3 length: 12
V gene: TRBV5-5

CDR3 protein: ASSLDGLGVYEQY
CDR3 length: 13
V gene: TRBV5-1

CDR3 protein: ASSFRGGRGNADTQY
CDR3 length: 15
V gene: TRBV11-2

CDR3 protein: ASSKPGGRDEQY
CDR3 length: 12
V gene: TRBV12-3/TRBV12-4

CDR3 protein: ASSLGLADQETQY
CDR3 length: 13
V gene: TRBV28

CDR3 protein: ASSPAGGLNNEQF
CDR3 length: 13
V gene: TRBV7-9

CDR3 protein: ASSIQGLGADTQY
CDR3 length: 13
V gene: TRBV11-2

CDR3 protein: ASSAQDQPQH
CDR3 length: 10
V gene: TRBV2

CDR3 protein: ASSSDSDTYEQY
CDR3 length: 12
V gene: TRBV7-2

CDR3 protein: ASSLRQGTGEQY
CDR3 length: 12
V gene: TRBV7-2

CDR3 protein: ASNLQGGDGNTIY
CDR3 length: 13
V gene: TRBV6-1

CDR3 protein: ATSSSGQGNTEAF
CDR3 length: 13
V gene: TRBV24-1

CDR3 protein: ASSRPGQGYNEQF
CDR3 length: 13
V gene: TRBV11-2

CDR3 protein: ASSPGVGAGAKYEQY
CDR3 length: 15
V gene: TRBV7-4

CDR3 protein: ASSHSRTSGGTDTQY
CDR3 length: 15
V gene: TRBV5-1

CDR3 protein: ASSSQGAGETEAF
CDR3 length: 13
V gene: TRBV5-4

CDR3 protein: ASSLAGGASYNEQF
CDR3 length: 14
V gene: TRBV7-2

CDR3 protein: ASSHRENTEAF
CDR3 length: 11
V gene: TRBV6-6

CDR3 protein: SAALPASGMNEQF
CDR3 length: 13
V gene: TRBV20-1

CDR3 protein: ASPTRGQYTGELF
CDR3 length: 13
V gene: TRBV7-9

CDR3 protein: ASSGTGANVLT
CDR3 length: 11
V gene: TRBV5-1

CDR3 protein: ASRVTGTGRFNEQF
CDR3 length: 14
V gene: TRBV6-1

CDR3 protein: ASSLTSRGETQY
CDR3 length: 12
V gene: TRBV7-2

CDR3 protein: ASSALQGVSTDTQY
CDR3 length: 14
V gene: TRBV7-2

CDR3 protein: ASSPSTGGAHEQF
CDR3 length: 13
V gene: TRBV7-2

CDR3 protein: ASSLRELQETQY
CDR3 length: 12
V gene: TRBV28

CDR3 protein: ASSFTSGRYNEQF
CDR3 length: 13
V gene: TRBV7-8

CDR3 protein: ASSLTRTGREEQY
CDR3 length: 13
V gene: TRBV7-2

CDR3 protein: ATSDSTAVSGANVLT
CDR3 length: 15
V gene: TRBV24-1

CDR3 protein: ASSVKQGLGNTEAF
CDR3 length: 14
V gene: TRBV28

CDR3 protein: ASSYTHGLAGSYEQY
CDR3 length: 15
V gene: TRBV6-6

CDR3 protein: ASSLDAGGGWQPLH
CDR3 length: 14
V gene: TRBV7-6

CDR3 protein: ASSLALVAGGITGELF
CDR3 length: 16
V gene: TRBV12-3/TRBV12-4